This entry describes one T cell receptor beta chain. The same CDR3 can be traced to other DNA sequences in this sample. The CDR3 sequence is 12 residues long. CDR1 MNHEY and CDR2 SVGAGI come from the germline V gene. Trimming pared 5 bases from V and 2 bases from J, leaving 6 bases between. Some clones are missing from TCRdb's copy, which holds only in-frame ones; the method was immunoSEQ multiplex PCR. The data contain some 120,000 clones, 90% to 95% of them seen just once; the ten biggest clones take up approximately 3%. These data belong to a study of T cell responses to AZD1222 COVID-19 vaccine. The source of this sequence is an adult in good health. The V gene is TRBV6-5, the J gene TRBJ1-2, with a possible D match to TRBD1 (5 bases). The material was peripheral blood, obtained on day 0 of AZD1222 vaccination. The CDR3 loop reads CASSRGNYGYTF. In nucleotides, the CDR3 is TGTGCCAGCAGTAGGGGAAACTATGGCTACACCTTC.